This T cell receptor beta chain stems from a study of blood T cell repertoires in COVID-19. About the research overall: Acute and convalescent COVID-19 specimens originated in the United States, Italy and Spain. T cells, B-cell-depleted T cells, or PBMCs supplied cDNA or gDNA.

This CDR3 has 16 residues. CDR1 MNHEY and CDR2 SMNVEV come from the germline V gene (reference sequence). Trimming took 6 bases from V and 1 from J; bases not matched to a gene: 11. Some clones are missing from TCRdb's copy, which holds only in-frame ones; the method was immunoSEQ multiplex PCR. Seen here are approximately 57,000 clones, about 86% observed once, and the top ten hold 3.5% to 4.5%. The sequence was obtained from a man between 45 and 60 years old with acute or convalescent COVID-19. The sequenced sample consisted of peripheral blood. The chain combines TRBV27 with TRBJ2-5; TRBD1 matches 7 bases. The CDR3 reads CASRGTADSAQETQYF. In DNA form, the CDR3 reads TGTGCCAGCAGGGGGACAGCCGACTCGGCCCAAGAGACCCAGTACTTC.